The TCR beta chain described here comes from a study of cytomegalovirus exposure and HLA in healthy donors. PCR involved 60 Vbeta and 13 Jbeta primers. Using immunoSEQ multiplex PCR, the repertoire was profiled, and TCRdb retains in-frame clones only, with some absent. The sample lists under 70,000 clones, 60% to 80% seen once, with roughly 5% in the top ten. V was clipped by 6 bases and J by 2 bases; unmatched bases: 10. Germline V gene data show CDR1 as MNHEY and CDR2 as SMNVEV (reference sequence). The CDR3 contains 16 residues. About this clone itself: Its antigen is not identified.

Study-level results: A later analysis revealed that TCR association rates differed between HLA loci, peaking at DRB1 and bottoming out at HLA-C. There were reportedly fewer N-insertions in an Asian-associated ancestry cluster than the roughly 670-donor mean, in a later analysis.

The chain employs TRBV27 and TRBJ1-5; the match to TRBD1 covers 7 bases. The source is a male donor in good health and CMV-seropositive. Sequenced: PBMCs. DNA of the CDR3: TGTGCCAGCAGCCCACTCAGGGGGACGGGCAATCAGCCCCAGCATTTT. This sequence encodes CASSPLRGTGNQPQHF.